These T cell receptor beta chains were read from a single sample in a study of blood T cell repertoires in COVID-19. Using immunoSEQ multiplex PCR, the repertoire was profiled, and TCRdb retains in-frame clones only, with some absent. This sample has over 150,000 clones, with around 74% found just once. Material for sequencing was peripheral blood. The receptors stem from a man between 65 and 85 years old with acute or convalescent COVID-19. CDR3s include the opening cysteine and the closing phenylalanine or tryptophan.

CASSQSSGNTIYF	TRBV6-1	TRBJ1-3
CASSPADRNNQPQHF	TRBV28	TRBJ1-5
CASSPGSWRRNTGELFF	TRBV14	TRBJ2-2
CATSDVAGTGGRDTGELFF	TRBV24-1	TRBJ2-2
CASSLPPLPIPYEQYF	TRBV28	TRBJ2-7
CASSDYRTGYGYTF	TRBV10-1	TRBJ1-2
CASSLSGGGPVQPQHF	TRBV5-1	TRBJ1-5
CASSQVRSTGSSGNTIYF	TRBV3-1/TRBV3-2	TRBJ1-3
CASSQGWNRLAGKLDTQYF	TRBV3-1/TRBV3-2	TRBJ2-3
CASSQQGTATDTQYF	TRBV6-4	TRBJ2-3
CASSLREGHDEQFF	TRBV19	TRBJ2-1
CATSKQSSSVRREQYF	TRBV15	TRBJ2-7
CATSDHRAETQYF	TRBV24-1	TRBJ2-5
CASSPSIQGWTEAFF	TRBV4-1	TRBJ1-1
CASSYTFGGADYEQYF	TRBV6-2/TRBV6-3	TRBJ2-7
CASSILAGGGHNEQFF	TRBV19	TRBJ2-1
CASSDRRAYEQYF	TRBV3-1/TRBV3-2	TRBJ2-7
CASSARGTEAFF	TRBV6-5	TRBJ1-1
CSVDPRRNTEAFF	TRBV29-1	TRBJ1-1
CASSPGQVDGYTF	TRBV2	TRBJ1-2
CASSLAGASASYNEQFF	TRBV5-4	TRBJ2-1
CASSFGLAGADQYF	TRBV5-5	TRBJ2-5
CASSSGGPETQYF	TRBV5-1	TRBJ2-5
CASSYRLAGGYNEQFF	TRBV7-3	TRBJ2-1
CASSLVDSTEAFF	TRBV7-2	TRBJ1-1
CASSVGSVEGYEQFF	TRBV9	TRBJ2-1
CASSLTSGGSFQYEQYF	TRBV5-1	TRBJ2-7
CAWSVQSTEAFF	TRBV30	TRBJ1-1
CASISRQGGHGYTF	TRBV7-9	TRBJ1-2
CASTPRDRHHEQYF	TRBV19	TRBJ2-7
CASSWTGYEQYF	TRBV6-2/TRBV6-3	TRBJ2-7
CASSAGQGGYGYTF	TRBV27	TRBJ1-2
CASSLSELGLAGEQYF	TRBV5-1	TRBJ2-7
CATRFHVDNEQFF	TRBV10-3	TRBJ2-1
CASSLQAGGTEAFF	TRBV11-2	TRBJ1-1
CAWSGEYTEAFF	TRBV30	TRBJ1-1
CASSLPGLAGEQYF	TRBV27	TRBJ2-7
CASSSIPKTGGRTDTQYF	TRBV7-3	TRBJ2-3
CASSKDRPDTQYF	TRBV4-3	TRBJ2-3
CASRETGGSVYSNQPQHF	TRBV2	TRBJ1-5
CASSWGGAQNEQFF	TRBV27	TRBJ2-1
CASSFSGSTYEQYF	TRBV5-4	TRBJ2-7
CASSQVQGGNEQFF	TRBV3-1/TRBV3-2	TRBJ2-1
CASSPGGANQPQHF	TRBV14	TRBJ1-5